This entry features one T cell receptor beta chain sequence. Germline assignment: CDR1 SGHNT and CDR2 YYREEE (reference sequence). The ends were cut back, 0 bases at V and 4 bases at J, with 11 bases in the middle. The CDR3 extends over 15 amino acids. This entry is derived from a study of CD8 T cells in Susac syndrome. An input of about 0.45 to 1 ug of RNA was subjected to reverse transcription using random hexamers. Amplification of TCR beta CDR3 across 54 Vbeta and 13 Jbeta was performed with immunoSEQ multiplex PCR. In TCRdb, the immunoSEQ multiplex PCR reads were re-called with MiXCR into one record per CDR3 protein. The sample gives approximately 150,000 distinct CDR3 sequences, approximately 94% of which show up once; 0.075% to 0.095% is in the top ten. Negative isolation yielded CD8+ and CD4+ T cells; FACS enriched TEMRA cells.

This clonotype was obtained from a human donor with multiple sclerosis. The chain links TRBV5-4 to TRBJ2-1, with a weak D call TRBD1 (5 bases). The sample was CD4+ T cells from PBMCs. CDR3: CASSLAGKVYNEQFF. The CDR3 coding sequence is TGTGCCAGCAGCTTGGCAGGGAAAGTATACAATGAGCAGTTCTTC.